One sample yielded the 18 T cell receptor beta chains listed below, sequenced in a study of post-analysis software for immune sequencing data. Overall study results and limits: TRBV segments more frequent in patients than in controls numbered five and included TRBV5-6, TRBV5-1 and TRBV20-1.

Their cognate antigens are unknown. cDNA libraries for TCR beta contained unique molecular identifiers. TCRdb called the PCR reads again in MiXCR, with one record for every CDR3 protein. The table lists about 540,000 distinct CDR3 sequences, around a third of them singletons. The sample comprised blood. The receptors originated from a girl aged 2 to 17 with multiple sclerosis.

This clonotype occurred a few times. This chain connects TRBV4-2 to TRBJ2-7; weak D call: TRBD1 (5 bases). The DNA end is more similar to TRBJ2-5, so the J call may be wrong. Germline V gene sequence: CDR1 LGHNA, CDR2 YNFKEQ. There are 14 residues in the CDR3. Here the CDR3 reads CASSQDGAGATQYF. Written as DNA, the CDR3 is TGTGCCAGCAGCCAAGATGGGGCAGGCGCGACCCAGTACTTC.

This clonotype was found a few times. The CDR3 here is CASSSGRAGEAQYF. The CDR3, as DNA: TGTGCCAGCAGCTCAGGTCGAGCGGGGGAGGCCCAGTACTTC. The chain links TRBV5-8 to TRBJ2-5; TRBD2 agrees at 8 bases. CDR3 length: 14 residues. V lost 3 bases and J lost 9; bases outside the gene matches: 10. Germline assignment: CDR1 SGHTS and CDR2 YDEGEE.

CDR3 sequence (DNA): TGCGCCACCGGCGCGGGGGATACCACAGATACGCAGTATTTT. Encoded protein: CATGAGDTTDTQYF. The chain carries TRBV5-1 and TRBJ2-3, with TRBD2 matching 7 bases. Germline V gene sequence: CDR1 SGHRS, CDR2 YFSETQ. V dropped 9 bases and J dropped 2; count of bases not matched to a gene: 9. The CDR3 totals 14 residues.

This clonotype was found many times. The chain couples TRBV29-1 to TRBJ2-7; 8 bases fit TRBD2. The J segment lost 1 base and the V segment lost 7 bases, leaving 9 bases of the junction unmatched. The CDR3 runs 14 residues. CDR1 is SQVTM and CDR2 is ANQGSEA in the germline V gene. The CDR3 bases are TGCAGCGCCAGCGGGGGCCATAATTCCTACGAGCAGTACTTC. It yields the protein CSASGGHNSYEQYF.

This CDR3 reads CASSFPIGIAGGQDTQYF. Here the CDR3 DNA reads TGTGCCAGCAGCTTCCCCATCGGGATAGCGGGGGGGCAAGATACGCAGTATTTT. The chain employs TRBV7-9 and TRBJ2-3, with TRBD2 identical over 11 bases. V was clipped by 3 bases and J by 5 bases; unmatched bases: 13. From germline, CDR1 is SEHNR and CDR2 FQNEAQ (reference sequence). CDR3 length equals 18 residues.

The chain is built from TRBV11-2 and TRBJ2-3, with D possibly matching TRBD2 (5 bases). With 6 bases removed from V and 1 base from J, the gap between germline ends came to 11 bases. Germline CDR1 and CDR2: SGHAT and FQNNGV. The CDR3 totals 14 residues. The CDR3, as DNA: TGTGCCAGCAGGTGGGGTAGCGGCACAGATACGCAGTATTTT. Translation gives CASRWGSGTDTQYF.

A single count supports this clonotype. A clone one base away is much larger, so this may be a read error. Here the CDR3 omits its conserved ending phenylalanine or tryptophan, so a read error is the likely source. The CDR3 loop reads CASSAAGYGTDTQYL. CDR3 sequence (DNA): TGTGCCAGCAGCGCCGCAGGGTATGGCACAGATACGCAGTATTTG. This sequence joins TRBV9 and TRBJ2-3, with D possibly being TRBD1 (5 bases). Germline-derived CDR1 and CDR2 are SGDLS and YYNGEE. This CDR3 is 15 amino acids long. V gave up 3 bases and J gave up 1 base, with 12 bases separating them.

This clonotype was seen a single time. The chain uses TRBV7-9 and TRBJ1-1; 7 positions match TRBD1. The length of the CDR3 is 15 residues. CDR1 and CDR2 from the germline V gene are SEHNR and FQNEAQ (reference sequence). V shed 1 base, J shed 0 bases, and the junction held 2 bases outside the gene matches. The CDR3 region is CASSLGGTVNTEAFF. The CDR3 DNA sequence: TGTGCCAGCAGCTTAGGGGGGACAGTGAACACTGAAGCTTTCTTT.

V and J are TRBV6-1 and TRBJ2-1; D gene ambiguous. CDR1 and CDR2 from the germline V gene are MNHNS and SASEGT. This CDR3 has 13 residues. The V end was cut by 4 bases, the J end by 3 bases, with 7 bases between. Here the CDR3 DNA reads TGTGCCAGCAGTGCTCGCAGCTACAATGAGCAGTTCTTC. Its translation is CASSARSYNEQFF.

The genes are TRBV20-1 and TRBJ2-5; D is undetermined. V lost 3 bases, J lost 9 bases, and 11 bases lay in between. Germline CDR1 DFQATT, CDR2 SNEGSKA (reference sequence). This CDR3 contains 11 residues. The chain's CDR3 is CSARSDTAQYF. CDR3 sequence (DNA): TGCAGTGCTAGGAGCGATACCGCCCAGTACTTC.

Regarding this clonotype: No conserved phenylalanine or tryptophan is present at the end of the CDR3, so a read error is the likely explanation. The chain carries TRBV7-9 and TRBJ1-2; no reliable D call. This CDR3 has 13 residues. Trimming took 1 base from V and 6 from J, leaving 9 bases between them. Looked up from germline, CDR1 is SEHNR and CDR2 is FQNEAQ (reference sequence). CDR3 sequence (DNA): TGTGCCAGCAGCTTAGGGCAGGAGCATGGCTACACCTTA. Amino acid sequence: CASSLGQEHGYTL.

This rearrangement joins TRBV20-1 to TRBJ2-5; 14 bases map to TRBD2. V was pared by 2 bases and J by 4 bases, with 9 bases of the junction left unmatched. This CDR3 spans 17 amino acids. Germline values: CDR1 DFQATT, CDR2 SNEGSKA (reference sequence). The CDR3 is CSARLTSGGARGETQYF. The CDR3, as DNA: TGCAGTGCTAGACTGACTAGCGGGGGGGCAAGAGGAGAGACCCAGTACTTC.

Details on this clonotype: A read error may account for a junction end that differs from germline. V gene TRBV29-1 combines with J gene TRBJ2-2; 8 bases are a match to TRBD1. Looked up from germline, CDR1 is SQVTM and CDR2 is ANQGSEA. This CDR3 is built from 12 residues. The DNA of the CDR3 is TGCGGCGTGGGACAGGTTACCGGGGAGCTGTTTTTT. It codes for CGVGQVTGELFF.

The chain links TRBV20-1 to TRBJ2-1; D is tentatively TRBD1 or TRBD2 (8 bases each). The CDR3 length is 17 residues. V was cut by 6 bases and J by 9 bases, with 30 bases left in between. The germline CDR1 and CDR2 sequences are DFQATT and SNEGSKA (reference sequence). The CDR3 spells CSAVGRDRSLTSGEQFF. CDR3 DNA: TGCAGTGCCGTAGGGAGGGACAGGAGCTTAACTAGCGGTGAGCAGTTCTTC.

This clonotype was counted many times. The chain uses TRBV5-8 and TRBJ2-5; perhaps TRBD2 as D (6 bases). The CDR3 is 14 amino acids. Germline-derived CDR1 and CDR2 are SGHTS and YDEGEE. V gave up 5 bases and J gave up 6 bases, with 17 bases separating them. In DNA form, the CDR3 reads TGTGCCAGCAGTTCGACTAGAGGTGGGCAGACCCAGTACTTC. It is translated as CASSSTRGGQTQYF.

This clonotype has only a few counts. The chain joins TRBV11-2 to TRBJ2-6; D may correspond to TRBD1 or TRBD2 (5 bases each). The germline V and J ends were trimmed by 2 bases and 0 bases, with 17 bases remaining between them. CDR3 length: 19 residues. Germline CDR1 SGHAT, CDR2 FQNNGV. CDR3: CASSLPLRGLSSGANVLTF. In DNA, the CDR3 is TGTGCCAGCAGCTTACCGTTGAGGGGCCTGAGCTCTGGGGCCAACGTCCTGACTTTC. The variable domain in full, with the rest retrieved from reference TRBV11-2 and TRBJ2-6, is EAGVAQSPRYKIIEKRQSVAFWCNPISGHATLYWYQQILGQGPKLLIQFQNNGVVDDSQLPKDRFSAERLKGVDSTLKIQPAKLEDSAVYLCASSLPLRGLSSGANVLTFGAGSRLTVL.

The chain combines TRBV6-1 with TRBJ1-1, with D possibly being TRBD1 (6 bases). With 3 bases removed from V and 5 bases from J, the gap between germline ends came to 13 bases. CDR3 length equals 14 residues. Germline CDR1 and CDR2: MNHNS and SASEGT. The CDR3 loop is CASSDRGGGTEAFF. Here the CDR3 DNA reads TGTGCCAGCAGTGATCGGGGAGGGGGAACTGAAGCTTTCTTT.

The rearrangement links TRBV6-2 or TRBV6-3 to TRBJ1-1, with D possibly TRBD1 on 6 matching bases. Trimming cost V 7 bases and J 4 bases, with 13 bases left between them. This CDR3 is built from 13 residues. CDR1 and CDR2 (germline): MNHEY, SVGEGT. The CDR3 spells CASTVQGGTEAFF. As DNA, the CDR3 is TGTGCCAGCACAGTACAGGGAGGCACTGAAGCTTTCTTT.